The 30 T cell receptor beta chains listed next were all sequenced from one sample in a study of cytomegalovirus exposure and HLA in healthy donors. The PCR ran on 60 Vbeta and 13 Jbeta primers. Libraries were prepared by immunoSEQ multiplex PCR; TCRdb keeps only in-frame clonotypes and omits some of them. The top ten clones hold under 2% of a sample with around 150,000 clones, roughly 77% of them seen once. The specimen was PBMCs. These receptors were taken from a woman younger than 35 in good health and CMV-seronegative.

The CDR3 DNA follows: TGTGCCAGCAGCTGGGCCGGGACAGGGCGGGAGACCCAGTACTTC. Its protein product is CASSWAGTGRETQYF. The gene calls are TRBV7-9 and TRBJ2-5; TRBD1 aligns across 9 bases. V shed 4 bases and J 5 bases; nucleotides not matched to a gene: 8. From germline, CDR1 is SEHNR and CDR2 FQNEAQ (reference sequence). The CDR3 length is 15 residues.

This clone was counted between two and nine times. This chain connects TRBV28 to TRBJ2-1; 9 nucleotides match TRBD2. The CDR3 is made up of 20 amino acids. CDR1 and CDR2 (germline): MDHEN, SYDVKM. Trimming cost V 0 bases and J 3 bases; bases outside gene matches: 15. In DNA, the CDR3 is TGTGCCAGCAGTTTATGGCATTGGCCTTATGGCGGGAGGGTCTACAATGAGCAGTTCTTC. This codes for CASSLWHWPYGGRVYNEQFF. The whole variable domain, filled in from reference TRBV28 and TRBJ2-1, reads DVKVTQSSRYLVKRTGEKVFLECVQDMDHENMFWYRQDPGLGLRLIYFSYDVKMKEKGDIPEGYSVSREKKERFSLILESASTNQTSMYLCASSLWHWPYGGRVYNEQFFGPGTRLTVL.

The rearrangement uses TRBV6-5 and TRBJ1-1, with a weak D call TRBD1 (6 bases). The CDR3 has 15 residues. Germline V lookup: CDR1 MNHEY, CDR2 SVGAGI. V lost 4 bases, J lost 1 base, and 13 bases lay in between. CDR3 DNA: TGTGCCAGCAGTTGGGGGGGCACGCGGAACACTGAAGCTTTCTTT. Protein: CASSWGGTRNTEAFF.

This rearrangement joins TRBV19 to TRBJ1-1; the D is unclear. CDR1 and CDR2 from the germline V gene are LNHDA and SQIVND (reference sequence). The V end lost 1 base, the J end lost 4 bases, and 13 bases lay between the germline ends. This CDR3 is built from 15 residues. The CDR3 loop reads CASSIAPGSTTEAFF. CDR3 coding DNA: TGTGCCAGTAGTATAGCCCCCGGGAGCACCACTGAAGCTTTCTTT.

This clone was seen a handful of times. V is TRBV4-1 and J is TRBJ1-2, with D possibly TRBD1 on 6 matching bases. Germline values: CDR1 MGHRA, CDR2 YSYEKL. This CDR3 comprises 16 residues. Trimming took off 0 bases at V and 6 bases at J, with 17 bases between the two ends. CDR3 in DNA: TGCGCCAGCAGCCAAGATATAAACAGGGAGAGAAATGGCTACACCTTC. It specifies CASSQDINRERNGYTF.

Concerning this clone: A read error may produce the germline difference seen at one junction end. V and J are TRBV14 and TRBJ2-7; 9 nucleotides match TRBD1. Per the germline V gene, CDR1 is SGHDN and CDR2 is FVKESK. The CDR3 runs 15 residues. The CDR3 spells CASSRTGAGTGEGNF. DNA for the CDR3: TGTGCCAGCAGCCGGACAGGGGCCGGCACGGGGGAAGGAAACTTC.

The chain recombines TRBV7-8 with TRBJ1-6; D ambiguous. Trimming shortened V by 4 bases and J by 6 bases, and 19 bases separated the two germline ends. The CDR3 consists of 17 residues. From germline, CDR1 is SGHVS and CDR2 FQNEAQ. The CDR3 nucleotides are TGTGCCAGCAGCTCTTACGCCGACTACGCTTTTAATTCACCCCTCCACTTT. Translated, it gives CASSSYADYAFNSPLHF.

V usage is TRBV6-5 and J usage is TRBJ2-7; a weak D match, TRBD1 (6 bases). The CDR3 is 14 amino acids. Germline CDR1 MNHEY, CDR2 SVGAGI. Trimming took 4 bases from V and 2 from J, leaving 12 bases between them. CDR3 region: CASSFRRGTYEQYF. CDR3 coding DNA: TGTGCCAGCAGTTTCCGCAGGGGAACCTACGAGCAGTACTTC.

The chain carries TRBV11-3 and TRBJ1-1; 9 nucleotides match TRBD1. The germline CDR1 and CDR2 sequences are SGHNT and YENEEA. The J segment lost 1 base and the V segment lost 5 bases, leaving 17 bases of the junction unmatched. The CDR3 is made up of 19 amino acids. In DNA form, the CDR3 reads TGTGCCAGCAGCCCACGAAGCGTTTGGGGGGACAGGGCGAACACTGAAGCTTTCTTT. Translated, it gives CASSPRSVWGDRANTEAFF.

This rearrangement joins TRBV7-3 to TRBJ1-1; 9 bases are a match to TRBD1. The junction had 0 bases not matched to a gene; V was cut back by 3 bases and J by 1 base. This CDR3 has 14 amino acids. From germline, CDR1 is SGHTA and CDR2 FQGTGA. The CDR3, as DNA: TGTGCCAGCAGCTTGGGACAGGGGAACACTGAAGCTTTCTTT. It yields the protein CASSLGQGNTEAFF.

Comments on this clone: An end of the junction does not agree with germline; a read error may underlie this. V usage is TRBV27 and J usage is TRBJ1-3, with D possibly being TRBD1 (6 bases). The CDR3 runs 18 residues. Per germline, CDR1 MNHEY and CDR2 SMNVEV (reference sequence). CDR3 coding DNA: TGTGCCAGCAGTACCAGGGGTGGACCCCTAACAGTTGGAAACGCCATATATTTT. Its protein is CASSTRGGPLTVGNAIYF.

V usage is TRBV11-2 and J usage is TRBJ2-1; D call uncertain. Germline CDR1 and CDR2: SGHAT and FQNNGV. V gave up 1 base and J gave up 8 bases, with 9 bases separating them. The CDR3 has 13 residues. The CDR3 region is CASSLAPRYEQFF. The DNA of the CDR3 is TGTGCCAGCAGCTTAGCTCCCAGGTATGAGCAGTTCTTC.

This sequence joins TRBV6-5 and TRBJ2-5; D is uncertain. The DNA end lines up better with TRBJ2-7; the J call may be wrong. CDR3 length: 13 residues. Per the germline V gene, CDR1 is MNHEY and CDR2 is SVGAGI. CDR3 residues: CASMRDNSYEQYF. The CDR3 coding sequence is TGTGCCAGCATGCGCGACAACTCCTACGAGCAGTACTTC.

The chain is built from TRBV14 and TRBJ1-1; D uncertain. The germline V and J ends were trimmed by 5 bases and 4 bases, with 14 bases remaining between them. The CDR3 is 14 amino acids. Germline lookup yields CDR1 SGHDN and CDR2 FVKESK. CDR3 sequence: CASSFLQGSTEAFF. The CDR3 DNA reads TGTGCCAGCAGCTTCCTCCAAGGGAGCACTGAAGCTTTCTTT.

The chain has TRBV2 and TRBJ1-1; possible D gene TRBD1, 5 bases. Germline V gene lookup returns CDR1 SNHLY and CDR2 FYNNEI. V lost 6 bases, J lost 3 bases, and 14 bases lay in between. The CDR3 is 14 amino acids. The CDR3 spells CASSLQGADTEAFF. Here the CDR3 DNA reads TGTGCCAGCAGCCTCCAGGGCGCGGACACTGAAGCTTTCTTT.

The chain uses TRBV28 and TRBJ2-5; TRBD1 aligns across 10 bases. The V gene end was trimmed by 6 bases and the J gene end by 3 bases; junction bases not matched to a gene: 10. CDR1 and CDR2 (germline): MDHEN, SYDVKM. The CDR3 is made up of 16 amino acids. In DNA, the CDR3 is TGTGCCAGCAGCGGGTGGGGACAGGGGTTCGAAGAGACCCAGTACTTC. Its translation: CASSGWGQGFEETQYF.

This sequence joins TRBV25-1 and TRBJ1-4, with D possibly TRBD1 on 5 matching bases. Germline lookup yields CDR1 MGHDK and CDR2 SYGVNS. V shed 1 base and J shed 3 bases, with 6 bases lying between them. The CDR3 totals 14 residues. In nucleotides, the CDR3 is TGTGCCAGCAGTGAATGGGGGGCTAATGAAAAACTGTTTTTT. It translates to CASSEWGANEKLFF.

As for this clone: Other DNA sequences of this sample code for an identical CDR3. The rearrangement uses TRBV10-3 and TRBJ2-3, with no clear D. The V end was cut by 4 bases, the J end by 3 bases, with 5 bases between. This CDR3 region has 12 residues. Germline CDR1 is ENHRY and CDR2 is SYGVKD. CDR3 DNA sequence: TGTGCCATCAGTGCTAGTACAGATACGCAGTATTTT. Translating gives CAISASTDTQYF.

This clone was detected once. This rearrangement joins TRBV4-1 to TRBJ2-1, with 12 bases matching TRBD2. The germline V gene has CDR1 MGHRA and CDR2 YSYEKL. Trimming at V came to 7 bases and at J to 8 bases, leaving 12 bases not matched to a gene. The CDR3 extends over 16 amino acids. This CDR3 is CASKPSGRAFFDEQFF. In DNA form, the CDR3 reads TGCGCCAGCAAACCTAGCGGGAGGGCCTTTTTCGATGAGCAGTTCTTC.

V and J are TRBV5-1 and TRBJ1-2; 9 nucleotides line up with TRBD1. Germline assignment: CDR1 SGHRS and CDR2 YFSETQ. V dropped 4 bases and J dropped 8; count of bases not matched to a gene: 15. There are 16 residues in the CDR3. The CDR3: CASSPTDGTGRGGYTF. The DNA of the CDR3 is TGCGCCAGCAGCCCGACGGACGGGACAGGGCGGGGGGGCTACACCTTC.

Only a few counts were recorded for this clone. The chain combines TRBV7-3 with TRBJ2-7; 12 bases match TRBD2. The J segment lost 3 bases and the V segment lost 3 bases, leaving 6 bases of the junction unmatched. This CDR3 is built from 16 residues. Looked up from germline, CDR1 is SGHTA and CDR2 is FQGTGA. CDR3 sequence: CASSLSRLAGVYEQYF. The CDR3, as DNA: TGTGCCAGCAGCTTGTCTCGACTAGCGGGAGTCTACGAGCAGTACTTC.

This chain links TRBV9 with TRBJ1-2, with D maybe TRBD1 (5 bases). CDR3 length: 14 amino acids. Between the trimmed V and J ends, which lost 0 bases and 3 bases, there was a span of 9 bases. CDR1 is SGDLS and CDR2 is YYNGEE in the germline V gene. The CDR3 bases are TGTGCCAGCAGCGTAGAAAGGGGTGACTATGGCTACACCTTC. This sequence encodes CASSVERGDYGYTF. Combining the CDR3 with reference TRBV9 and TRBJ1-2 gives the whole variable domain DSGVTQTPKHLITATGQRVTLRCSPRSGDLSVYWYQQSLDQGLQFLIQYYNGEERAKGNILERFSAQQFPDLHSELNLSSLELGDSALYFCASSVERGDYGYTFGSGTRLTVV.

The rearrangement uses TRBV29-1 and TRBJ2-1; the D gene is possibly TRBD1 (6 bases). Trimming cost V 4 bases and J 0 bases, with 13 bases left between them. The CDR3 totals 15 residues. Germline V gene data show CDR1 as SQVTM and CDR2 as ANQGSEA. The CDR3 DNA sequence: TGCAGCGTTGTTGACGGGACAAGCTCCTACAATGAGCAGTTCTTC. It translates to CSVVDGTSSYNEQFF.

The chain joins TRBV19 to TRBJ2-1, with TRBD1 matching 8 bases. The CDR3 extends over 16 amino acids. Germline CDR1 LNHDA, CDR2 SQIVND (reference sequence). With V trimmed by 4 bases and J by 2 bases, 7 bases remained unmatched. The CDR3 bases are TGTGCCAGTAGTAGGAGAGGACAGGGCGCCTACAATGAGCAGTTCTTC. Protein: CASSRRGQGAYNEQFF.

CDR3 sequence: CASSLGLAGGMSYEQYF. CDR3 DNA sequence: TGCGCCAGCAGCTTGGGCCTAGCGGGTGGAATGTCCTACGAGCAGTACTTC. The chain has TRBV5-1 and TRBJ2-7; 8 bases fit TRBD2. V gave up 0 bases and J gave up 1 base; unmatched junction bases: 9. The CDR3 length is 17 residues. Germline loops: CDR1 SGHRS, CDR2 YFSETQ.

The chain combines TRBV19 with TRBJ1-6; TRBD1 matches 8 bases. Looked up from germline, CDR1 is LNHDA and CDR2 is SQIVND (reference sequence). V lost 8 bases, J lost 13 bases, and 7 bases stayed unmatched. There are 12 residues in the CDR3. CDR3 nucleotide sequence: TGTGCCAGTCGGACAGGGCTCGCCCCCCTCCACTTT. It codes for CASRTGLAPLHF.

The chain is built from TRBV28 and TRBJ1-2, with a tentative D call TRBD1 (5 bases). Germline V gene sequence: CDR1 MDHEN, CDR2 SYDVKM. The CDR3 runs to 13 residues. Deletions cut 0 bases from V and 8 bases from J, with 10 bases between. The DNA of the CDR3 is TGTGCCAGCAGTTTATGGGGCAGGGAAGGCTACACCTTC. This codes for CASSLWGREGYTF.

The chain couples TRBV5-1 to TRBJ2-7; TRBD1 matches at 10 bases. The J segment lost 2 bases and the V segment lost 4 bases, leaving 6 bases of the junction unmatched. CDR1 is SGHRS and CDR2 is YFSETQ in the germline V gene. CDR3 length: 15 amino acids. The CDR3 loop is CASSIGQGGTYEQYF. CDR3 nucleotides: TGCGCCAGCAGCATAGGACAGGGGGGAACCTACGAGCAGTACTTC.

The chain has TRBV7-9 and TRBJ1-5; TRBD1 might be the D (6 bases). V was trimmed by 1 base and J by 7 bases, leaving 11 bases between them. CDR3 length: 14 amino acids. Germline CDR1 SEHNR, CDR2 FQNEAQ (reference sequence). CDR3 bases: TGTGCCAGCAGCTTAGACAGGGTACCCCAGCCCCAGCATTTT. Protein: CASSLDRVPQPQHF.

The chain joins TRBV5-1 to TRBJ2-7; D uncertain. Germline V gene sequence: CDR1 SGHRS, CDR2 YFSETQ. Trimming removed 0 bases at V and 2 bases at J, with 6 bases between. This CDR3 region has 13 residues. The CDR3 DNA reads as TGCGCCAGCAGCTTGGGAACTACCTACGAGCAGTACTTC. It encodes CASSLGTTYEQYF.